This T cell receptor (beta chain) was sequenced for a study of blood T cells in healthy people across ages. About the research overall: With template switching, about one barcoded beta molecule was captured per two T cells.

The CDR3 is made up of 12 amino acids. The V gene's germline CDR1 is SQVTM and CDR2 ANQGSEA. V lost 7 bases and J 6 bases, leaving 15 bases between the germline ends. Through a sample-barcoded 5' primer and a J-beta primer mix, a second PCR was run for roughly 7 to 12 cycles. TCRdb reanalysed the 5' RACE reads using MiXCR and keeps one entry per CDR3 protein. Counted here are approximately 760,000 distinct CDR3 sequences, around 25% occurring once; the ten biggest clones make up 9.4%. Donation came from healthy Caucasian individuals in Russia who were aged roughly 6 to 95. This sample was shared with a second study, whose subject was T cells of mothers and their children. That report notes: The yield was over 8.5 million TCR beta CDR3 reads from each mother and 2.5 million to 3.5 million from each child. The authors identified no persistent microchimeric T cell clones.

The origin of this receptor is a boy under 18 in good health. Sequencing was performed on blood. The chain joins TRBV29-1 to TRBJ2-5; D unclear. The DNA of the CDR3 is TGCAGCGGCGCGTGGTATGTTAAGACCCAGTACTTC. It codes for CSGAWYVKTQYF.